The sequence of this T cell receptor (beta chain) was determined in a study of response to subunit inactivated influenza vaccine (dated by TCRdb to 2016 to 2019). For the study in its entirety: Deep quantitative profiling of the T cell receptor repertoire was used in the study to follow responses to a trivalent subunit inactivated influenza vaccine.

The investigation overall reported the following: According to the authors, only a limited number of new T cells may be recruited by each seasonal influenza vaccination.

The CDR3, from cysteine to phenylalanine, totals 13 residues. This entry keeps only the CDR3 DNA: 39 bases, framed from base 1. V is clipped by 6 bases and J by 4 bases, and the sequence between their germline boundaries is 10 bases long. The library was built by means of RT-PCR. TCRdb names Illumina HiSeq 2500 as the instrument used. TCRdb applied fastp at Q25 and MiXCR to the public reads, then kept only in-frame beta chains. Identical CDR3 protein sequences are pooled into one entry, listed with their most common genes and DNA. Within this sample are around 850,000 distinct CDR3 sequences, with less than 20% of them counted one time only. The leading ten clones occupy approximately 10% of the sample. Worth noting for this clonotype: Its antigen remains undetermined. Base qualities are not at hand, and no much larger clone is one base apart.

This clonotype originated in a man in his fifties who received an inactivated influenza vaccine. Donor details come from another sample of the same person, matched by shared clones. The material was PBMCs from blood, obtained around 5 days after vaccination. This sequence uses TRBV12-3 or TRBV12-4 and TRBJ2-1; TRBD2 is a weak D gene call, 6 bases matching. The DNA sequence is given as TGTGCCAGCAGACCCGGGACTTACAATGAGCAGTTCTTC. The translation is CASRPGTYNEQFF.